This T cell receptor (beta chain) came from a study of blood T cell repertoires in COVID-19. Study-wide background: Some COVID-19 samples were acute and others convalescent; all came from the United States, Italy and Spain.

Generated by immunoSEQ multiplex PCR, the TCRdb table keeps only in-frame clones and is missing some. This sample has about 160,000 clones, with roughly 86% found just once. The CDR3 totals 16 residues. Germline-derived CDR1 and CDR2 are LNHDA and SQIVND (reference sequence). V was shortened by 9 bases and J by 1 base, with 21 bases between the two germline ends. Sequenced material: peripheral blood. The sequence was collected from a human donor with acute or convalescent COVID-19. The donor label of this sample is uncertain. The chain carries TRBV19 and TRBJ1-1; D gene unclear. As DNA, the CDR3 is TGTGCCAGCTTTTCACTCTATGGTACCGGGAACACTGAAGCTTTCTTT. Protein sequence: CASFSLYGTGNTEAFF.